The clone carrying this TCR beta chain was detected once. The assay was immunoSEQ multiplex PCR, and TCRdb's table has in-frame clones only and misses some. The data hold 80,000 to 95,000 clones, with over 80% observed a single time. The data were taken from a study of blood T cell repertoires in COVID-19. Sequencing used peripheral blood. The source is a human donor with active COVID-19. The donor label of this sample is uncertain.

The CDR3, as DNA: TGTGCCAGCAGCCCCGGGGGAGAGAACACTGAAGCTTTCTTT. Its translation: CASSPGGENTEAFF. This sequence joins TRBV5-4 and TRBJ1-1, with D maybe TRBD1 (5 bases). Germline V CDR1 and CDR2: SGHNT, YYREEE (reference sequence). V was clipped by 4 bases and J by 1 base, with 11 bases between them. The CDR3 has 14 amino acids.